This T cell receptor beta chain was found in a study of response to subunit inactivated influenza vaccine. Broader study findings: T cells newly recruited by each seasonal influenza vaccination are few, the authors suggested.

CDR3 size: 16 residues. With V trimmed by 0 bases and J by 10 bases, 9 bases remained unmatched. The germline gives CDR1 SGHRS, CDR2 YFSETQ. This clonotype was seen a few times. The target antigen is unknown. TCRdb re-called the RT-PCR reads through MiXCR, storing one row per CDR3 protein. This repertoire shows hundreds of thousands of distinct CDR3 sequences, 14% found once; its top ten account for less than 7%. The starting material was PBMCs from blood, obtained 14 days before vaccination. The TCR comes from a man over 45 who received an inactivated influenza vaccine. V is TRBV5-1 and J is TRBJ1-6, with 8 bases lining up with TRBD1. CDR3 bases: TGCGCCAGCAGCTTGGGTGCAGGGGGCGCGGAATCACCCCTCCACTTT. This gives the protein CASSLGAGGAESPLHF. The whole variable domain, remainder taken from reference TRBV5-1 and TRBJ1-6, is KAGVTQTPRYLIKTRGQQVTLSCSPISGHRSVSWYQQTPGQGLQFLFEYFSETQRNKGNFPGRFSGRQFSNSRSEMNVSTLELGDSALYLCASSLGAGGAESPLHFGNGTRLTVT.